This is a list of T cell receptor beta chains from one sample in a study of shared clonotypes between healthy human individuals. The table came from immunoSEQ multiplex PCR; TCRdb's copy has only in-frame clones and leaves some out. The sample records millions of clones, roughly 94% being singletons. Sequencing used naive CD8+ T cells sorted from blood. These TCRs come from a man between 18 and 35 years old in good health. CDR3s leave out the opening cysteine and the closing phenylalanine or tryptophan. Rows give clone size only sometimes, using once, few, many, or a class for an expanded clone.

v_call	clone_size	j_call	cdr3_aa
TRBV4-1	-	TRBJ1-2	ASSQEQGPNYGYT
TRBV20-1	-	TRBJ2-1	SARMVDEQF
TRBV7-6	once	TRBJ1-1	ASSFSVNTEAF
TRBV10-3	-	TRBJ2-1	AISPAPGAPGLNEQF
TRBV4-1	-	TRBJ2-7	ASSQKPGYEQY
TRBV7-9	-	TRBJ2-1	ASSSTSGGFLEQF
TRBV30	-	TRBJ1-5	AWSAPGQGRQPQH
TRBV5-6	-	TRBJ1-4	ASSLLQGATNEKLF
TRBV6-5	few	TRBJ1-4	ASSPWINEKLF
TRBV11-2	-	TRBJ2-7	ASSLDHRGLLSYEQY
TRBV13	-	TRBJ2-1	ASSSRGGGVDEQF
TRBV14	-	TRBJ1-5	ASSQDIGQPQH
TRBV4-1	-	TRBJ2-5	ASSQGEAGAYEQY
TRBV13	-	TRBJ2-5	ASSLGLVGETQY
TRBV27	-	TRBJ1-4	ASSSTGEHEKLF
TRBV11-3	-	TRBJ2-2	ASSLYRGATGELF
TRBV6-5	-	TRBJ2-7	ARNYEQY
TRBV4-3	-	TRBJ2-1	ASSLKWNEQF
TRBV9	-	TRBJ2-7	ASSPLTSALGEQY
TRBV29-1	-	TRBJ2-4	SARQVTKNIQY
TRBV6-5	-	TRBJ2-3	ASSYTTSGYTDTQY
TRBV7-2	once	TRBJ1-1	ASSLVPHEAF
TRBV5-4	-	TRBJ2-7	ASRSYSDYEQY
TRBV2	-	TRBJ1-4	ASKAFFLGDEKLF
TRBV6-5	-	TRBJ2-1	ASRTGTGFNEQF
TRBV4-3	-	TRBJ2-7	ASSQLTASEDEQY
TRBV11-2	once	TRBJ2-2	ASSSLWAITGELF
TRBV4-1	-	TRBJ1-2	ASSRPSGGREGYT
TRBV27	-	TRBJ2-2	ASSQSGSGGELF
TRBV4-1	once	TRBJ2-1	ASRFSGTTGEQF
TRBV29-1	-	TRBJ2-7	SVAHSSSYEQY
TRBV19	-	TRBJ1-1	ASSPGRLLEAF
TRBV27	-	TRBJ2-2	ASSFTNTGELF
TRBV7-2	-	TRBJ2-6	ASSPRISGANVLT
TRBV13	-	TRBJ2-7	ASSFIPTEQY
TRBV15	-	TRBJ2-1	ATSKDRIYEQF
TRBV7-9	-	TRBJ2-3	ASSPPRGSSTDTQY
TRBV28	-	TRBJ1-4	ASSFVGKLF
TRBV4-3	-	TRBJ2-7	ASSQDRVGFSYEQY
TRBV15	-	TRBJ1-5	ATSRAGDGRNQPQH
TRBV11-2	-	TRBJ2-3	ASSFWDTQY
TRBV27	-	TRBJ1-1	ASRQGGTEAF
TRBV2	-	TRBJ1-1	ASRDSFGGWGNTEAF
TRBV27	-	TRBJ1-5	ASSLGPLTQPQH
TRBV10-3	once	TRBJ1-2	AISDGLREGYT
TRBV5-1	-	TRBJ2-1	ASSQASGVLQWEQF
TRBV27	-	TRBJ2-5	ASSLEGGTGDFQETQY
TRBV4-1	-	TRBJ1-4	ASSQDEIREAEKLF
TRBV7-8	-	TRBJ2-7	ASSVPRTGEDLYEQY